This T cell receptor beta chain is drawn from a study of post-analysis software for immune sequencing data. Study overall: Included courses were relapsing-remitting and secondary progressive multiple sclerosis; progressive-relapsing multiple sclerosis was also included.

This CDR3 region has 14 residues. Between the trimmed V and J ends, which lost 4 bases and 8 bases, there was a span of 15 bases. Germline CDR1 SGHDN, CDR2 FVKESK. Unique molecular identifiers featured in each of the TCR beta cDNA libraries. Some 500,000 cDNA molecules were recovered from an input of about 0.85 to 11 million T cells. TCRdb independently ran MiXCR on the PCR reads; one entry per CDR3 protein. The sample holds approximately 360,000 distinct CDR3 sequences; less than 40% are singletons and the top ten take around 15%. Study findings and constraints: Controls showed lower frequencies than patients for 5 or 6 TRBV segments, and TRBV5-6, TRBV5-1 and TRBV20-1 were among these. Samples prepared in the same batch strongly co-clustered by F measure.

This clonotype was observed at least ten times. The antigen is unknown. Sequenced input: blood. The clonotype originates from a girl between 5 and 17 years old with multiple sclerosis. The J gene is TRBJ2-1, the V gene TRBV14, with D perhaps matching TRBD2 (6 bases). This chain's CDR3 is CASSRRGGAYEQFF. CDR3 nucleotides: TGTGCCAGCAGCCGCCGGGGCGGGGCGTATGAGCAGTTCTTC.